The 32 T cell receptor beta chains listed next were all sequenced from one sample in a study of T cell responses to AZD1222 COVID-19 vaccine. Here immunoSEQ multiplex PCR was the method, and the copy in TCRdb shows in-frame clones only, minus some. The repertoire holds 150,000 to 200,000 clones, with about 94% as singletons. This sample comprised peripheral blood, obtained on day 0 of AZD1222 vaccination. The source is an adult in good health.

This sequence joins TRBV6-6 and TRBJ2-1; 9 bases line up with TRBD2. V dropped 9 bases and J dropped 4; count of bases not matched to a gene: 10. The germline V gene has CDR1 MNHNY and CDR2 SVGAGI (reference sequence). The CDR3 totals 15 residues. The CDR3 sequence is CASKTTSGLYNEQFF. CDR3 sequence (DNA): TGTGCCAGTAAAACGACTAGCGGACTATACAATGAGCAGTTCTTC.

The chain uses TRBV9 and TRBJ1-6, with D maybe TRBD1 (6 bases). This CDR3 spans 15 amino acids. Germline loops: CDR1 SGDLS, CDR2 YYNGEE. Deletions cut 0 bases from V and 6 bases from J, with 10 bases between. The CDR3 reads CASSVDYRANSPLHF. The DNA of the CDR3 is TGTGCCAGCAGCGTAGACTACAGGGCTAATTCACCCCTCCACTTT.

The chain links TRBV30 to TRBJ1-1; D unclear. The CDR3 extends over 13 amino acids. Between the trimmed V and J ends, which lost 2 bases and 11 bases, there was a span of 18 bases. Germline CDR1 reads GTSNPN; CDR2 reads SVGIG (reference sequence). The CDR3 is CAWSPPGGLSAFF. For the CDR3, the DNA is TGTGCCTGGAGTCCCCCGGGAGGGTTGAGCGCTTTCTTT.

The chain uses TRBV21-1 and TRBJ2-7. TRBV21-1 is a known pseudogene. CDR3 length: 17 residues. CDR3 in DNA: TGTGCCAGCAGCCCCCCAAAGTCCCGATGGATCCGCTACGAGCAGTACTTC. This sequence encodes CASSPPKSRWIRYEQYF.

This chain uses TRBV29-1 with TRBJ1-1; perhaps TRBD1 as D (6 bases). Germline assignment: CDR1 SQVTM and CDR2 ANQGSEA. The length of the CDR3 is 14 residues. Trimming shortened V by 4 bases and J by 6 bases, and 18 bases separated the two germline ends. CDR3: CSVARGGIGAEAFF. The DNA of the CDR3 is TGCAGCGTTGCCAGGGGCGGTATTGGGGCTGAAGCTTTCTTT.

The chain is built from TRBV4-1 and TRBJ1-2; D might be TRBD1 (5 bases). Trimming took 0 bases from V and 8 from J, leaving 13 bases between them. CDR3 length equals 14 residues. CDR1 MGHRA and CDR2 YSYEKL come from the germline V gene. The CDR3, as DNA: TGCGCCAGCAGCCAAGATGAGGGGATCGGGGGCTACACCTTC. Translating it yields CASSQDEGIGGYTF.

This chain links TRBV10-2 with TRBJ2-1; maybe TRBD2 (6 bases). The CDR3 loop spans 13 amino acids. CDR1 is WSHSY, CDR2 SAAADI, per germline. V was cut by 4 bases and J by 15 bases, with 19 bases left in between. The CDR3 here is CASSAWEDVPTFF. CDR3 coding DNA: TGCGCCAGCAGTGCCTGGGAGGATGTTCCTACGTTCTTC.

This chain links TRBV27 with TRBJ2-7, with 12 bases identical to TRBD2. V lost 6 bases to trimming and J lost 4 bases; unmatched junction nucleotides: 7. CDR1 is MNHEY and CDR2 is SMNVEV in the germline V gene (reference sequence). This CDR3 is 15 amino acids long. The CDR3 DNA reads TGTGCCAGCAGAGAGGACCTAGCGGGAGGGTACGAGCAGTACTTC. It encodes CASREDLAGGYEQYF.

The gene calls are TRBV28 and TRBJ1-6; TRBD1 matches at 12 bases. The CDR3 extends over 17 amino acids. Germline values: CDR1 MDHEN, CDR2 SYDVKM. The ends lost 5 bases at V and 9 bases at J; junction bases unmatched: 11. The DNA for the CDR3 is TGTGCCAGCAGTCTGGGACAGGGGGCGTTCAGAGGTTCACCCCTCCACTTT. Translating it yields CASSLGQGAFRGSPLHF.

The chain's CDR3 is CASSQVGGPGNTIYF. The DNA of the CDR3 is TGTGCCAGCAGCCAAGTCGGGGGCCCTGGAAACACCATATATTTT. This sequence joins TRBV14 and TRBJ1-3, with D possibly being TRBD1 (6 bases). Looked up from germline, CDR1 is SGHDN and CDR2 is FVKESK. There are 15 residues in the CDR3. V dropped 1 base and J dropped 2 bases, with 9 bases sitting between them.

The chain carries TRBV9 and TRBJ2-3; unclear D gene. The V end was cut by 0 bases, the J end by 0 bases, with 2 bases between. Germline assignment: CDR1 SGDLS and CDR2 YYNGEE. The CDR3 totals 13 residues. The CDR3: CASSVASTDTQYF. In DNA form, the CDR3 reads TGTGCCAGCAGCGTAGCCAGCACAGATACGCAGTATTTT.

The rearrangement joins TRBV27 to TRBJ2-1, with 7 bases identical to TRBD2. The germline CDR1 and CDR2 sequences are MNHEY and SMNVEV (reference sequence). Losses at the gene ends were 4 bases for V and 8 bases for J; bases not matched to a gene: 5. This CDR3 comprises 13 residues. CDR3 coding DNA: TGTGCCAGCAGTTCACTAGCGACCCATGAGCAGTTCTTC. Protein sequence: CASSSLATHEQFF.

The V call is TRBV5-6, the J call TRBJ1-1; the D is unclear. Trimming shortened V by 6 bases and J by 1 base, and 7 bases separated the two germline ends. Germline lookup yields CDR1 SGHDT and CDR2 YYEEEE. The CDR3 sequence is 12 residues long. The CDR3 nucleotides read TGTGCCAGCATCCGGGGGAACACTGAAGCTTTCTTT. This sequence encodes CASIRGNTEAFF.

The chain uses TRBV27 and TRBJ1-6, with 7 bases matching TRBD1. Germline lookup yields CDR1 MNHEY and CDR2 SMNVEV (reference sequence). The CDR3 is made up of 14 amino acids. V lost 5 bases and J lost 7; bases outside the gene matches: 5. The CDR3, as DNA: TGTGCCAGCAGTCCGGGACAGAGCAATTCACCCCTCCACTTT. This encodes CASSPGQSNSPLHF.

The chain links TRBV5-8 to TRBJ2-3; 10 positions agree with TRBD2. The CDR3 runs to 15 residues. CDR1 is SGHTS, CDR2 YDEGEE, per germline. Germline trimming cut 5 bases from V and 5 bases from J; bases unmatched to any gene: 8. CDR3 DNA sequence: TGTGCCAGCAGTCTGCCTAGCGGGAGACTAGATACGCAGTATTTT. It translates to CASSLPSGRLDTQYF.

The CDR3 here is CASSPGQGYTGELFF. For the CDR3, the DNA is TGTGCCAGCAGTCCGGGACAGGGGTACACCGGGGAGCTGTTTTTT. The rearrangement links TRBV27 to TRBJ2-2, with TRBD1 matching over 10 bases. V was pared by 5 bases and J by 3 bases, with 3 bases of the junction left unmatched. The CDR3 totals 15 residues. Germline V gives CDR1 MNHEY, CDR2 SMNVEV (reference sequence).

This chain joins TRBV3-1 (or the pseudogene TRBV3-2) and TRBJ2-7; TRBD1 matches 12 bases. Germline values: CDR1 LGHDT, CDR2 YNNKEL (reference sequence). The CDR3 has 15 residues. Germline trimming cut 5 bases from V and 2 bases from J; bases unmatched to any gene: 4. This chain's CDR3 is CASSGDRGRTYEQYF. In nucleotides, the CDR3 is TGTGCCAGCAGCGGGGACAGGGGGCGCACCTACGAGCAGTACTTC.

The rearrangement links TRBV5-1 to TRBJ2-1, with 7 bases identical to TRBD2. Germline CDR1 SGHRS, CDR2 YFSETQ. V lost 0 bases, J lost 0 bases, and 3 bases stayed unmatched. The CDR3 has 16 residues. The CDR3 nucleotides read TGCGCCAGCAGCTTGGGAGCGGGGAGCTCCTACAATGAGCAGTTCTTC. This codes for CASSLGAGSSYNEQFF.

This chain joins TRBV9 and TRBJ2-3; 8 positions match TRBD2. V was clipped by 0 bases and J by 4 bases; unmatched bases: 4. Per germline, CDR1 SGDLS and CDR2 YYNGEE. This CDR3 is 15 amino acids long. CDR3: CASSVAGGPPDTQYF. The CDR3 bases are TGTGCCAGCAGCGTAGCGGGAGGGCCGCCAGATACGCAGTATTTT.

The V gene is TRBV7-9, the J gene TRBJ2-4, with D possibly being TRBD2 (6 bases). The CDR3 is made up of 15 amino acids. Germline-derived CDR1 and CDR2 are SEHNR and FQNEAQ (reference sequence). Trimming removed 1 base from V and 7 bases from J, with 14 bases in between. The CDR3 sequence is CASSLGLQEGNIQYF. CDR3 bases: TGTGCCAGCAGCTTAGGACTCCAGGAGGGGAACATTCAGTACTTC. Supplemented by reference TRBV7-9 and TRBJ2-4, the full variable domain reads DTGVSQNPRHKITKRGQNVTFRCDPISEHNRLYWYRQTLGQGPEFLTYFQNEAQLEKSRLLSDRFSAERPKGSFSTLEIQRTEQGDSAMYLCASSLGLQEGNIQYFGAGTRLSVL.

This chain uses TRBV28 with TRBJ2-2; D not resolved. Trimming shortened V by 6 bases and J by 3 bases, and 11 bases separated the two germline ends. Germline assignment: CDR1 MDHEN and CDR2 SYDVKM. The CDR3 is made up of 14 amino acids. The CDR3 is CASRRPGDTGELFF. The CDR3 coding sequence is TGTGCCAGCAGACGGCCAGGCGACACCGGGGAGCTGTTTTTT.

Written as DNA, the CDR3 is TGTGCCATCAGTGAAGCGGGACTAAGCTATGGCTACACCTTC. It yields the protein CAISEAGLSYGYTF. The V call is TRBV10-3, the J call TRBJ1-2; a weak D match, TRBD1 (5 bases). There are 14 residues in the CDR3. V was trimmed by 3 bases and J by 4 bases, leaving 12 bases between them. Germline CDR1 reads ENHRY; CDR2 reads SYGVKD.

The chain has TRBV5-1 and TRBJ2-1; unclear D gene. This CDR3 comprises 17 residues. CDR1 is SGHRS, CDR2 YFSETQ, per germline. V was clipped by 3 bases and J by 0 bases, with 16 bases between them. The CDR3 spells CASSWGGQLSSYNEQFF. The CDR3 bases are TGCGCCAGCAGCTGGGGTGGCCAACTGAGCTCCTACAATGAGCAGTTCTTC. Variable domain in full (rest from reference TRBV5-1 and TRBJ2-1): KAGVTQTPRYLIKTRGQQVTLSCSPISGHRSVSWYQQTPGQGLQFLFEYFSETQRNKGNFPGRFSGRQFSNSRSEMNVSTLELGDSALYLCASSWGGQLSSYNEQFFGPGTRLTVL.

CDR3: CASSPPTATTEAFF. CDR3 bases: TGTGCCAGCAGCCCACCAACAGCTACCACTGAAGCTTTCTTT. The chain employs TRBV7-9 and TRBJ1-1; D gene ambiguous. V was shortened by 5 bases and J by 4 bases, with 14 bases between the two germline ends. The CDR3 has 14 amino acids. Looked up from germline, CDR1 is SEHNR and CDR2 is FQNEAQ (reference sequence).

This clone has only one observation. The chain links TRBV11-3 to TRBJ2-7; 13 bases match TRBD2. CDR3 length: 14 amino acids. V gave up 5 bases and J gave up 6 bases; unmatched junction bases: 4. CDR1 and CDR2 (germline): SGHNT, YENEEA. The CDR3 DNA sequence: TGTGCCAGCAGCGGGGGACTAGCGGGATCCGAGCAGTACTTC. Amino acids: CASSGGLAGSEQYF.

The rearrangement links TRBV5-1 to TRBJ1-1; unclear D gene. Germline lookup yields CDR1 SGHRS and CDR2 YFSETQ. V shed 0 bases and J shed 3 bases, with 9 bases lying between them. The CDR3 runs 14 residues. The CDR3 spells CASSLEVGHTEAFF. The CDR3 coding sequence is TGCGCCAGCAGCTTGGAGGTCGGCCACACTGAAGCTTTCTTT.

The chain recombines TRBV13 with TRBJ2-1; 10 nucleotides align to TRBD1. Germline V gene sequence: CDR1 PRHDT, CDR2 FYEKMQ (reference sequence). After removal of 4 bases from V and 7 bases from J, the junction contained 4 bases not matched to a gene. The CDR3 is made up of 14 amino acids. In DNA, the CDR3 is TGTGCCAGCAGCTACCGGGACAGGGGAAATGAGCAGTTCTTC. Protein sequence: CASSYRDRGNEQFF.

This clone occurred once. The chain couples TRBV4-2 to TRBJ2-3; a weak D match, TRBD2 (5 bases). CDR3 length equals 15 residues. V shed 4 bases and J shed 0 bases, with 11 bases lying between them. CDR1 and CDR2 (germline): LGHNA, YNFKEQ. Here the CDR3 reads CASSPRLASTDTQYF. The CDR3 bases are TGTGCCAGCAGCCCCAGGTTAGCGAGCACAGATACGCAGTATTTT.

The chain recombines TRBV30 with TRBJ1-6, with 7 nucleotides matching TRBD1. The V segment lost 8 bases and the J segment 7 bases; nucleotides outside the gene matches: 8. There are 13 residues in the CDR3. Germline V gene data show CDR1 as GTSNPN and CDR2 as SVGIG (reference sequence). In DNA, the CDR3 is TGTGCCGGAACGGGACAGTGGAATTCACCCCTCCACTTT. Translated, it gives CAGTGQWNSPLHF. The complete variable domain, with remaining parts taken from reference TRBV30 and TRBJ1-6, reads SQTIHQWPATLVQPVGSPLSLECTVEGTSNPNLYWYRQAAGRGLQLLFYSVGIGQISSEVPQNLSASRPQDRQFILSSKKLLLSDSGFYLCAGTGQWNSPLHFGNGTRLTVT.

This clone showed up just once. The rearrangement links TRBV4-3 to TRBJ2-1; 8 nucleotides line up with TRBD2. The CDR3 has 16 residues. The germline V gene encodes CDR1 LGHNA and CDR2 YSLEER. The V and J ends lost 0 bases and 3 bases, in that order; junction bases with no gene match: 4. Here the CDR3 DNA reads TGCGCCAGCAGCCAAGATGTAGCGGGATACTACAATGAGCAGTTCTTC. It translates to CASSQDVAGYYNEQFF.

Comment on this clone: At the DNA level, this CDR3 is encoded by other sequences in the same sample as well. This rearrangement joins TRBV6-5 to TRBJ2-1; D gene uncertain. Germline lookup yields CDR1 MNHEY and CDR2 SVGAGI. CDR3 size: 12 residues. V dropped 5 bases and J dropped 1 base, with 3 bases sitting between them. Here the CDR3 reads CASSRSYNEQFF. CDR3 sequence (DNA): TGTGCCAGCAGTCGTTCCTACAATGAGCAGTTCTTC.

The J gene is TRBJ2-3, the V gene TRBV12-3 or TRBV12-4; 7 bases are shared with TRBD1. V lost 7 bases to trimming and J lost 5 bases; unmatched junction nucleotides: 3. This CDR3 comprises 12 residues. CDR3 in DNA: TGTGCCAGCACCCCAGGGGGAGATACGCAGTATTTT. This translates into CASTPGGDTQYF.